This TCR beta chain originates from a study of T cells in Graves' hyperthyroidism and ophthalmopathy. On the study more broadly: Peripheral blood samples were taken at initial diagnosis, prior to any treatment.

This clonotype was seen repeatedly, ten times or more. Its target is unknown. TCR beta CDR3 sequences were amplified from RNA transcripts. TCR CDR3 underwent first-round RT-PCR with the HTBI primer set. From the multiplex PCR reads, TCRdb called clonotypes with MiXCR, one entry per CDR3 protein. The sample lists under 450,000 distinct CDR3 sequences; approximately 15% were seen once. V was cut by 5 bases and J by 2 bases, with 13 bases left in between. This CDR3 spans 13 amino acids. Germline lookup yields CDR1 SQVTM and CDR2 ANQGSEA. General observations from the study: The model foresaw ophthalmopathy a median around 6.4 months prior to onset.

Exclusion followed for patients with uncontrolled infection, other autoimmune disease, pregnancy or lactation. Thyroid ultrasound, orbital computed tomography, clinical symptoms, and serum thyroxine and TRAb underpinned diagnoses. This chain uses TRBV29-1 with TRBJ2-7, with D perhaps given as TRBD1 or TRBD2 (5 bases each). The TCR originated in a man aged 25 to 40 with Graves' hyperthyroidism that later progressed to Graves' ophthalmopathy. The specimen was blood. DNA of the CDR3: TGCAGCGTTAGTGGGACCAACACCTACGAGCAGTACTTC. Translation: CSVSGTNTYEQYF.